A selection of T cell receptor beta chains follows, all from one sample in a study of CD8+ T cells in alopecia areata. Generated by immunoSEQ multiplex PCR, the TCRdb table keeps only in-frame clones and is missing some. Among approximately 280,000 clones, nearly 60% were seen once, and the ten largest hold under 2%. The source was CD4+ T cells sorted from blood, collected at week 24, from a patient treated with tofacitinib. The receptor source for this set is a human donor with alopecia areata. Both conserved end residues are part of each CDR3.

j_call: TRBJ2-7; v_call: TRBV27; cdr3_aa: CASRAGPGGLSYEQYF
j_call: TRBJ1-4; v_call: TRBV18; cdr3_aa: CASSPGEKLFF
j_call: TRBJ1-2; v_call: TRBV7-2; cdr3_aa: CASSLWTGNYGYTF
j_call: TRBJ1-1; v_call: TRBV28; cdr3_aa: CASLASGSTEAFF
j_call: TRBJ2-5; v_call: TRBV2; cdr3_aa: CASTVLPFPGTGGQETQYF
j_call: TRBJ2-5; v_call: TRBV2; cdr3_aa: CASIGPGQGQETQYF
j_call: TRBJ2-6; v_call: TRBV23-1; cdr3_aa: CASSQSEGPSGANVLTF
j_call: TRBJ2-3; v_call: TRBV30; cdr3_aa: CAWSGGVRGIADTQYF
j_call: TRBJ1-1; v_call: TRBV7-2; cdr3_aa: CASSLDVSKREAFF
j_call: TRBJ1-1; v_call: TRBV30; cdr3_aa: CACLSRQRGPGSTEAFF
j_call: TRBJ2-7; v_call: TRBV30; cdr3_aa: CAWSAFYEQYF
j_call: TRBJ2-5; v_call: TRBV2; cdr3_aa: CASSDQRFRETQYF
j_call: TRBJ2-1; v_call: TRBV6-5; cdr3_aa: CASSYRVAPYNEQFF
j_call: TRBJ1-1; v_call: TRBV30; cdr3_aa: CAWSPLVGTEAFF
j_call: TRBJ1-6; v_call: TRBV4-1; cdr3_aa: CASSPREYNSPLHF
j_call: TRBJ2-7; v_call: TRBV27; cdr3_aa: CASGHYEQYF
j_call: TRBJ2-2; v_call: TRBV4-2; cdr3_aa: CASSFGTGELFF
j_call: TRBJ2-2; v_call: TRBV7-2; cdr3_aa: CASSLAGRNTGELFF
j_call: TRBJ2-5; v_call: TRBV5-1; cdr3_aa: CASSRQGTVGETQYF
j_call: TRBJ2-3; v_call: TRBV29-1; cdr3_aa: CSVGQVARDTQYF
j_call: TRBJ1-1; v_call: TRBV5-1; cdr3_aa: CASSSGTGVTEAFF
j_call: TRBJ1-2; v_call: TRBV7-2; cdr3_aa: CASSLGHLNYGYTF
j_call: TRBJ1-2; v_call: TRBV7-8; cdr3_aa: CASSLGEGYGYTF
j_call: TRBJ2-1; v_call: TRBV28; cdr3_aa: CASTTASGGISSYNEQFF
j_call: TRBJ1-2; v_call: TRBV29-1; cdr3_aa: CSEWDRARYTF
j_call: TRBJ2-5; v_call: TRBV7-2; cdr3_aa: CASSPAGQETQYF
j_call: TRBJ2-3; v_call: TRBV29-1; cdr3_aa: CSVLLNLGTQYF
j_call: TRBJ1-1; v_call: TRBV7-9; cdr3_aa: CASSYQAGAKAFF
j_call: TRBJ2-7; v_call: TRBV7-2; cdr3_aa: CASSRASGGAGEQYF
j_call: TRBJ2-3; v_call: TRBV29-1; cdr3_aa: CSVRSSGGPTDTQYF
j_call: TRBJ1-4; v_call: TRBV7-9; cdr3_aa: CASSLGQGRNEKLFF
j_call: TRBJ1-1; v_call: TRBV29-1; cdr3_aa: CSVEETRGNTEAFF
j_call: TRBJ2-1; v_call: TRBV25-1; cdr3_aa: CASRGAGQGLSEQFF
j_call: TRBJ2-5; v_call: TRBV28; cdr3_aa: CASTPLGGTETQYF
j_call: TRBJ2-7; v_call: TRBV7-9; cdr3_aa: CASSLEGVQAYEQYF
j_call: TRBJ2-5; v_call: TRBV28; cdr3_aa: CASRGQGKSQETQYF
j_call: TRBJ2-1; v_call: TRBV5-1; cdr3_aa: CASSFSGTSTYNEQFF
j_call: TRBJ2-3; v_call: TRBV15; cdr3_aa: CATSRGTSTDTQYF
j_call: TRBJ1-5; v_call: TRBV4-1; cdr3_aa: CASSQAGGGQPQHF
j_call: TRBJ2-7; v_call: TRBV5-1; cdr3_aa: CASRESSGTGVYEQYF
j_call: TRBJ1-2; v_call: TRBV9; cdr3_aa: CASSVGSDSYYGYTF
j_call: TRBJ2-7; v_call: TRBV5-1; cdr3_aa: CASSLGGQGSTGSYEQYF
j_call: TRBJ2-7; v_call: TRBV7-8; cdr3_aa: CASSLSYEQYF
j_call: TRBJ2-7; v_call: TRBV13; cdr3_aa: CASSLGPSAYEQYF
j_call: TRBJ2-7; v_call: TRBV30; cdr3_aa: CALNRVDSYEQYF
j_call: TRBJ1-6; v_call: TRBV25-1; cdr3_aa: CASSGQGQGSSYNSPLHF
j_call: TRBJ2-3; v_call: TRBV5-1; cdr3_aa: CASSPGRLAIFSTDTQYF
j_call: TRBJ2-7; v_call: TRBV7-2; cdr3_aa: CASSLGVGYEQYF